This T cell receptor beta chain was identified during a study of T cells after yellow fever vaccination. Overall study: Low-cell-number fractions were prepared with SMART-Seq v4 Ultra Low Input. Points from the study as a whole: Compared with primary, the secondary response was weaker and peaked at day 5, not 15. Detected again after the booster were most primary-vaccination clones, at 95% to 97% CD4 and roughly 88% CD8.

This clonotype was seen many times. The target antigen is unknown. In making TCR cDNA, 5'RACE template switching added a universal primer site and UMIs to it. TCRdb recomputed calls from the 5' RACE reads with MiXCR, one row per CDR3 protein. The sample records 150,000 or so distinct CDR3 sequences, under 7.5% being singletons. CDR3 length: 16 amino acids. CDR1 SGHKS and CDR2 YYEKEE come from the germline V gene (reference sequence). The V and J ends lost 6 bases and 0 bases respectively, with 18 bases between them. The sequencing used CD4+ T cells sorted from PBMCs, collected less than 6 days after the first yellow fever vaccination. The source is a man aged 18 to 29 who received the YFV17D yellow fever vaccine. V gene TRBV5-5 combines with J gene TRBJ1-1, with D tentatively TRBD1 (6 bases). The CDR3 DNA is TGTGCCAGCACCGACTTTGGGGGGGCGATGAACACTGAAGCTTTCTTT. Translated, it gives CASTDFGGAMNTEAFF.